The 21 T cell receptor beta chains below were found in one sample sequenced in a study of blood T cell repertoires in COVID-19. Generated by immunoSEQ multiplex PCR, the TCRdb table keeps only in-frame clones and is missing some. Of about 200,000 clones detected, roughly 91% appear once; the ten largest clones hold 3% to 4%. The sample comprised PBMCs or T cells enriched from blood (not recorded which). Source of these receptors: a woman aged 25 to 39 with acute COVID-19.

This rearrangement joins TRBV6-5 to TRBJ1-4, with D possibly TRBD1 on 5 matching bases. The CDR3 length is 15 residues. The germline gives CDR1 MNHEY, CDR2 SVGAGI. V was cut by 7 bases and J by 6 bases, with 18 bases left in between. The CDR3 protein is CASTPRWGGHEKLFF. In nucleotides, the CDR3 is TGTGCCAGCACCCCCCGGTGGGGGGGTCATGAAAAACTGTTTTTT.

CDR3 sequence (DNA): TGTGCCAGCAGCGCGGACACGAATGCCTATGGCTACACCTTC. Its translation is CASSADTNAYGYTF. V and J are TRBV9 and TRBJ1-2; a possible D gene is TRBD1 (5 bases). Trimming took 3 bases from V and 4 from J, leaving 13 bases between them. The CDR3 has 14 residues. Per the germline V gene, CDR1 is SGDLS and CDR2 is YYNGEE.

V usage is TRBV4-3 and J usage is TRBJ1-4; D is unclear. In germline, CDR1 is LGHNA, CDR2 YSLEER. Between the trimmed V and J ends, which lost 4 bases and 4 bases, there was a span of 16 bases. The CDR3 loop spans 16 amino acids. The chain's CDR3 is CASSRRSGAFNEKLFF. CDR3 bases: TGCGCCAGCAGCCGTCGTAGTGGAGCCTTTAATGAAAAACTGTTTTTT.

This clone was detected a few times. This chain connects TRBV2 to TRBJ2-7, with D possibly being TRBD1 (5 bases). Germline V lookup: CDR1 SNHLY, CDR2 FYNNEI. The length of the CDR3 is 12 residues. CDR3 in amino acids: CGQGLRPYEQYF. The CDR3 DNA is TGTGGCCAGGGATTACGTCCGTACGAGCAGTACTTC. Complete variable domain (other parts from reference TRBV2 and TRBJ2-7): EPEVTQTPSHQVTQMGQEVILRCVPISNHLYFYWYRQILGQKVEFLVSFYNNEISEKSEIFDDQFSVERPDGSNFTLKIRSTKLEDSAMYFCGQGLRPYEQYFGPGTRLTVT.

The CDR3 region is CASGGGATYEQYF. The CDR3 nucleotides read TGTGCCAGTGGTGGGGGGGCTACCTACGAGCAGTACTTC. The chain uses TRBV25-1 and TRBJ2-7, with D perhaps TRBD2 (7 bases). CDR3 length: 13 amino acids. V was cut by 9 bases and J by 2 bases, with 14 bases left in between. The V gene's germline CDR1 is MGHDK and CDR2 SYGVNS.

This chain links TRBV9 with TRBJ1-2, with 9 bases aligning to TRBD1. Germline V CDR1 and CDR2: SGDLS, YYNGEE. The CDR3 spans 15 residues. V shed 4 bases, J shed 7 bases, and the junction held 11 bases outside the gene matches. In DNA form, the CDR3 reads TGTGCCAGCAGCACTCAAGGGACAGGGACGGCTGGCTACACCTTC. Protein sequence: CASSTQGTGTAGYTF.

V usage is TRBV7-9 and J usage is TRBJ2-2; D perhaps matches TRBD1 (5 bases). This CDR3 is 15 amino acids long. V was clipped by 3 bases and J by 2 bases, with 10 bases between them. CDR1 and CDR2 (germline): SEHNR, FQNEAQ (reference sequence). CDR3 region: CASSFGHKNTGELFF. CDR3 DNA sequence: TGTGCCAGCAGCTTCGGACACAAAAACACCGGGGAGCTGTTTTTT.

The rearrangement joins TRBV27 to TRBJ1-5, with D perhaps TRBD1 (6 bases). Germline V gives CDR1 MNHEY, CDR2 SMNVEV (reference sequence). This CDR3 is built from 17 residues. V shed 2 bases and J shed 2 bases, with 16 bases lying between them. CDR3: CASSLNSDPGGNQPQHF. As DNA, the CDR3 is TGTGCCAGCAGTTTAAATTCAGACCCAGGGGGCAATCAGCCCCAGCATTTT.

This chain connects TRBV11-2 to TRBJ1-1; D may be TRBD1 (5 bases). The V end was cut by 2 bases, the J end by 6 bases, with 22 bases between. Germline CDR1 is SGHAT and CDR2 is FQNNGV. This CDR3 is 17 amino acids long. The CDR3, as DNA: TGTGCCAGCAGCTTATTGGTGGGAACAGGTTTTACCCCTGAAGCTTTCTTT. Its translation: CASSLLVGTGFTPEAFF.

This chain links TRBV5-1 with TRBJ1-4, with D possibly matching TRBD1 (6 bases). The CDR3 extends over 16 amino acids. Trimming removed 4 bases from V and 8 bases from J, with 21 bases in between. From germline, CDR1 is SGHRS and CDR2 YFSETQ. CDR3 residues: CASSRNLDSLGEKLFF. DNA of the CDR3: TGCGCCAGCAGCCGAAATTTGGACAGTTTAGGGGAAAAACTGTTTTTT.

This chain links TRBV18 with TRBJ2-5; D possibly corresponds to TRBD2 (6 bases). Trimming stripped 1 base from V and 1 base from J, with 16 bases between. The CDR3 sequence is 17 residues long. CDR1 and CDR2 (germline): KGHSH, LQKENI. The CDR3 spells CASSPRAGGPAQETQYF. DNA of the CDR3: TGTGCCAGCTCACCACGCGCCGGGGGTCCAGCCCAAGAGACCCAGTACTTC.

This chain connects TRBV7-8 to TRBJ1-2; 10 bases map to TRBD1. In germline, CDR1 is SGHVS, CDR2 FQNEAQ. J was trimmed by 8 bases and V by 1 base; bases with no gene match: 7. The CDR3 consists of 15 residues. The CDR3: CASSLEETGGVGYTF. The CDR3 DNA follows: TGTGCCAGCAGCTTAGAGGAGACAGGGGGCGTGGGCTACACCTTC.

The rearrangement joins TRBV10-3 to TRBJ1-2, with unresolved D. The length of the CDR3 is 15 residues. Trimming left V 0 bases short and J 2 bases short, with 10 bases between. CDR1 is ENHRY and CDR2 is SYGVKD in the germline V gene. The CDR3 reads CAISESLRPNYGYTF. In DNA, the CDR3 is TGTGCCATCAGTGAGTCACTAAGGCCGAACTATGGCTACACCTTC.

The gene calls are TRBV5-6 and TRBJ2-4, with D hard to call. This CDR3 has 18 residues. Germline V gives CDR1 SGHDT, CDR2 YYEEEE. V lost 0 bases and J 0 bases, leaving 16 bases between the germline ends. The CDR3 nucleotides are TGTGCCAGCAGCTTGGGTCTGGTGGCCAGGCTAGCCAAAAACATTCAGTACTTC. Translated: CASSLGLVARLAKNIQYF.

V is TRBV5-6 and J is TRBJ1-1; maybe TRBD1 (5 bases). V was cut by 4 bases and J by 9 bases, with 13 bases left in between. The CDR3 consists of 12 residues. In germline, CDR1 is SGHDT, CDR2 YYEEEE. In nucleotides, the CDR3 is TGTGCCAGCAGCCGGGGGATCGACAAAGCTTTCTTT. It is translated as CASSRGIDKAFF.

The chain couples TRBV19 to TRBJ2-3; D is possibly TRBD2 (7 bases). The CDR3 is 17 residues long. Germline V gives CDR1 LNHDA, CDR2 SQIVND (reference sequence). V lost 3 bases, J lost 4 bases, and 20 bases lay in between. As DNA, the CDR3 is TGTGCCAGTAGTATCGGGGGGCGAGGGTATTGGGCAGATACGCAGTATTTT. It yields the protein CASSIGGRGYWADTQYF.

This clone has a single count. The chain joins TRBV12-3 or TRBV12-4 to TRBJ1-1, with D unresolved. CDR3 length: 12 residues. The germline V and J ends were trimmed by 7 bases and 1 base, with 7 bases remaining between them. CDR3 bases: TGTGCCAGCAATTTCGGGAACACTGAAGCTTTCTTT. It yields the protein CASNFGNTEAFF.

CDR3: CASSLGLAGDSYQETQYF. The CDR3 DNA reads TGTGCCAGCAGCTTGGGACTAGCGGGGGACTCGTACCAAGAGACCCAGTACTTC. V and J are TRBV5-6 and TRBJ2-5, with 12 bases aligning to TRBD2. Looked up from germline, CDR1 is SGHDT and CDR2 is YYEEEE. The CDR3 sequence is 18 residues long. V trimming: 0 bases; J trimming: 0 bases; junction bases outside the gene matches: 6.

In its sample, this clone was seen once. V usage is TRBV28 and J usage is TRBJ1-2; tentatively, D is TRBD1 (5 bases). The CDR3 spans 15 residues. Germline V gene data show CDR1 as MDHEN and CDR2 as SYDVKM. With 6 bases removed from V and 0 bases from J, the gap between germline ends came to 14 bases. The CDR3 loop reads CASRLTDATNYGYTF. The CDR3 nucleotides read TGTGCCAGCAGACTGACAGACGCTACTAACTATGGCTACACCTTC.

CDR3: CASSLDRGTGHEQYF. The CDR3 DNA reads TGTGCCAGCAGCTTAGATAGAGGGACAGGCCACGAGCAGTACTTC. The rearrangement links TRBV11-2 to TRBJ2-7; 8 nucleotides align to TRBD1. Germline-derived CDR1 and CDR2 are SGHAT and FQNNGV. CDR3 length equals 15 residues. The V and J ends lost 0 bases and 5 bases, in that order; junction bases with no gene match: 6.

The V gene is TRBV5-6, the J gene TRBJ1-5; 7 bases align to TRBD1. The germline CDR1 and CDR2 sequences are SGHDT and YYEEEE. This CDR3 contains 16 residues. V was clipped by 0 bases and J by 0 bases; unmatched bases: 3. CDR3 nucleotides: TGTGCCAGCAGCTTGGGAGGGGGCGGTAGCAATCAGCCCCAGCATTTT. Translation gives CASSLGGGGSNQPQHF.